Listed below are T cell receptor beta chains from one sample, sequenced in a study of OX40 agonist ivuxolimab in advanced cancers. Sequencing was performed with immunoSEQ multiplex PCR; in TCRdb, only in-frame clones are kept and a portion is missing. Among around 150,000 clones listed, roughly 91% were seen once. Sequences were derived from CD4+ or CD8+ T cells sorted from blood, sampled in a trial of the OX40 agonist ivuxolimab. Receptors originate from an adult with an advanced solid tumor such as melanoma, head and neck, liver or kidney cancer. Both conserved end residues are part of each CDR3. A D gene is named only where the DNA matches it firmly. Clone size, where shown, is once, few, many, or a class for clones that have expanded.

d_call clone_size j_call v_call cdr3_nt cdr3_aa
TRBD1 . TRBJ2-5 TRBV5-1 TGCGCCAGCAGCTTGGCAGGGACAGGGGGCCGGGAGACCCAGTACTTC CASSLAGTGGRETQYF
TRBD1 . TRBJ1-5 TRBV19 TGTGCCAGTAGTCCGGGACAGGGCCAGCCCCAGCATTTT CASSPGQGQPQHF
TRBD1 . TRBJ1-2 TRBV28 TGTGCCTTGGGTGCAGGGGGCGCCTATGGCTACACCTTC CALGAGGAYGYTF
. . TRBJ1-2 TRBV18 TGTGCCAGCTCACCACAGGGGAGGAATGGCTACACCTTC CASSPQGRNGYTF
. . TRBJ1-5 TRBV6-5 TGTGCCATCACCCCCCAGTCCAATCAGCCCCAGCATTTT CAITPQSNQPQHF
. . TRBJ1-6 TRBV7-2 TGTGCCAGCAGCCAGTGGACGGGGACGGGCGATTCATCCCTCCACTTT CASSQWTGTGDSSLHF
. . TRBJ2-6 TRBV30 TGTGCCTGGAGTGCCTCCACGGGGGCCCCTTCTGGGGCCAACGTCCTGACTTTC CAWSASTGAPSGANVLTF
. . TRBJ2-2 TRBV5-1 TGCGCCAGCAGCTTGCCAGGCGCGAACACCGGGGAGCTGTTTTTT CASSLPGANTGELFF
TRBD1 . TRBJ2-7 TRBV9 TGTGCCAGCAGCCCCGGGACAGGGACCTACGAGCAGTACTTC CASSPGTGTYEQYF
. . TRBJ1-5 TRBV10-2 TGCGCCAGCCCTCCCTGGGTTCCAGGGGAGGCTCTTAGCAATCAGCCCCAGCATTTT CASPPWVPGEALSNQPQHF
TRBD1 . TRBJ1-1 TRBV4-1 TGCGCCAGCAGCCAAGGGGGACAGAAAAAGGTTGAGGCTTTCTTT CASSQGGQKKVEAFF
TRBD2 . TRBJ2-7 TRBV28 TGTGCCAGCAGTTTTACCAGACGAGTACGAACCGGGACTAGCGGGACCGGCTTATACGAGCAGTACTTC CASSFTRRVRTGTSGTGLYEQYF
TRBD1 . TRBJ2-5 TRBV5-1 TGCGCCAGCAGCTCGTCCTCCGGGACAGGGGGCGCTGGTGTCGGAGAGACCCAGTACTTC CASSSSSGTGGAGVGETQYF
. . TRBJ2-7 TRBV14 TGTGCCAGCAGCTACTTTGGGGACCGCGAGCAGTACTTC CASSYFGDREQYF
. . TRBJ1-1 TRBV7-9 TGTGCCAGCAGCCTACAGGGAGCCCGAACTGAAGCTTTCTTT CASSLQGARTEAFF
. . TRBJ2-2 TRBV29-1 TGCAGCGTTGAACGGCAGGAGGCGAACACCGGGGAGCTGTTTTTT CSVERQEANTGELFF
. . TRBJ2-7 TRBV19 TGTGCCAGTAGTAGGACAGTTCTGAGCTCCTACGAGCAGTACTTC CASSRTVLSSYEQYF
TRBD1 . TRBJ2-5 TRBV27 TGTGCCAGCAGTTTCTACAGGGGGCCCCAAGAGACCCAGTACTTC CASSFYRGPQETQYF
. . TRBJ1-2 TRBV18 TGTGCCAGCTCACCACTTGCGGACAGCAACTATGGCTACACCTTC CASSPLADSNYGYTF
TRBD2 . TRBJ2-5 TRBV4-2 TGTGCCAGCAGCCAAGATCCGGCGGGAGGGCGACAAGAGACCCAGTACTTC CASSQDPAGGRQETQYF
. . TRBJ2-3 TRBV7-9 TGTGCCAGCAGTAAAGAGGTGTTTCGCACAGATACGCAGTATTTT CASSKEVFRTDTQYF
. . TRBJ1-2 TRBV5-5 TGTGCCAGCAGCCCGGGGGGTGTAGTTCGTTACACCTTC CASSPGGVVRYTF
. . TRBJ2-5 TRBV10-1 TGCGCCAGCAGTGAGCTCGCAGAGACCCAGTACTTC CASSELAETQYF
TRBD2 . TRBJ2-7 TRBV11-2 TGTGCCAGCAGCCGTCGCGCGGGACTAGCGGGGGGAAAATCCTACGAGCAGTACTTC CASSRRAGLAGGKSYEQYF
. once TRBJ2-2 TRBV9 TGTGCCAGCACCGGCGTAGACGGTGGAGGGAGGTCCTACACCGGGGAGCTGTTTTTT CASTGVDGGGRSYTGELFF
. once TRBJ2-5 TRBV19 TGTGCCAGTGGGGCGGCCTGGGGGAAGACCCAGTACTTC CASGAAWGKTQYF
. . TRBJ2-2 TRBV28 TGTGCCAGCAGGACCACCGGGGAGCTGTTTTTT CASRTTGELFF
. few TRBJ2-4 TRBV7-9 TGTGCCAGCAGCCCAAAGGTGCGATTAGCCAAAAACATTCAGTACTTC CASSPKVRLAKNIQYF
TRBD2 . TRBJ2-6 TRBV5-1 TGCGCCAGCAGCCGTTCGAGTCTAGCGGGGCAATACTCTGGGGCCAACGTCCTGACTTTC CASSRSSLAGQYSGANVLTF
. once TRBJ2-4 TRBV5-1 TGCGCCAGCAGCTTGGCCTTAGGGGCAGGGAGGAACATTCAGTACTTC CASSLALGAGRNIQYF
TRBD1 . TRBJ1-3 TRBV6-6 TGTGCCAGCAGTACGACAGGGGAGGATGGAAACACCATATATTTT CASSTTGEDGNTIYF
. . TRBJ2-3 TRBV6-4 TGTGCCAGAGGGGAAAAATCACGGGATACGCAGTATTTT CARGEKSRDTQYF
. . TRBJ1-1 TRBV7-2 TGTGCCAGCACCCTAACTCACCTGAGAATAGAAGCTTTCTTT CASTLTHLRIEAFF
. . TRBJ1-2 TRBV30 TGTGCCTGGAGTGAACGGACACTCTACTATGGCTACACCTTC CAWSERTLYYGYTF
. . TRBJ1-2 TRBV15 TGTGCCACCAGCGATTATCGAGGAAAGACCTATGGCTACACCTTC CATSDYRGKTYGYTF
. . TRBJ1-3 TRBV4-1 TGCGCCAGCAGCCCCTACCTTGGGGTCCCTGGAAACACCATATATTTT CASSPYLGVPGNTIYF
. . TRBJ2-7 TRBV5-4 TGTGCCAGCAGACCGACAGGCTCTGGCCCTCTCTACGAGCAGTACTTC CASRPTGSGPLYEQYF
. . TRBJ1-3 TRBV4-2 TGTGCCAGCAGCTCCAGGGTTGATGGAAACACCATATATTTT CASSSRVDGNTIYF
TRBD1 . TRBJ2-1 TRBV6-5 TGTGCCAGCAGTTACGAGGGGGCGCAGGGGTACAATGAGCAGTTCTTC CASSYEGAQGYNEQFF
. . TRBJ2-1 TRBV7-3 TGTGCCAGCAGCCAATATCCCGGGACCACCAATGAGCAGTTCTTC CASSQYPGTTNEQFF
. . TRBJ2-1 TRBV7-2 TGTGCCAGCAGCTTCCGGCGGGCCTACAATGAGCAGTTCTTC CASSFRRAYNEQFF
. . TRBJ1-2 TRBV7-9 TGTGCCAGCAGCTTGGGCAACTATGGCTACACCTTC CASSLGNYGYTF
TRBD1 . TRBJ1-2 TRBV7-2 TGTGCCAGCAGCCAAATGACAGGGAGTAACTATGGCTACACCTTC CASSQMTGSNYGYTF
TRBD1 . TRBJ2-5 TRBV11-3 TGTGCCAGCAGCCCCGGACAGGGTCTGAGGGGTGGAGGTGGAGAGACCCAGTACTTC CASSPGQGLRGGGGETQYF
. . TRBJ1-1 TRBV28 TGTGCCAGCAGCCACACGGCGAACACTGAAGCTTTCTTT CASSHTANTEAFF
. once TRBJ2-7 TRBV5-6 TGTGCCACCGCCCCGGGGGAGCGGTTCTACGAGCAGTACTTC CATAPGERFYEQYF
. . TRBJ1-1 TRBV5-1 TGCGCCAGCAGCTTGGGTACAGGGTTATCGGACACTGAAGCTTTCTTT CASSLGTGLSDTEAFF
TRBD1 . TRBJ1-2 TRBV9 TGTGCCAGCAGCCCTCTCCCGGGACAGGGTCGGGGCTACACCTTC CASSPLPGQGRGYTF
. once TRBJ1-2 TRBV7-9 TGTGCCAGCAGCTCCGCCGGGCCCACTTCGCGTGGCTACACCTTC CASSSAGPTSRGYTF
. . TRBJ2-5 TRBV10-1 TGCGCCAGCCTATATTCAGGGCTACGAGAGACCCAGTACTTC CASLYSGLRETQYF
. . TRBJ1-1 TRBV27 TGTGCTAGCAGCAAGGGACGGACCAACACTGAAGCTTTCTTT CASSKGRTNTEAFF
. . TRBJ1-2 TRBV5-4 TGTGCCAGCACCAAAAAGGGGATCCGCCTTGGTGGCTACACCTTC CASTKKGIRLGGYTF
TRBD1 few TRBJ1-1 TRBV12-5 TGTGCTAGTGGTCCAGAGACAGGGCGGCCTTTCTTT CASGPETGRPFF
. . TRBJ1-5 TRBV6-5 TGTGCCAGCATCAGAGGGGAACCAGGGCAGCCCCAGCATTTT CASIRGEPGQPQHF
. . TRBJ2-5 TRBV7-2 TGTGCCAGCAGCGGGGACCTATTTCAAGAGACCCAGTACTTC CASSGDLFQETQYF
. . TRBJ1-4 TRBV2 TGTGCCAGCATACCATGGAGGAGTGCAACTAATGAAAAACTGTTTTTT CASIPWRSATNEKLFF
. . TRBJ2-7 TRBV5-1 TGCGCCAGCAGCTTGTCGGGGACCGGGGGCCGATACTTC CASSLSGTGGRYF
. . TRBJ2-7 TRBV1 TGCACCAGCAGCACTCAAGTGCGGGAGCAGTACTTC CTSSTQVREQYF
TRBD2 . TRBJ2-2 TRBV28 TGTGCCAGCAGTTTCTCCGGACTAGCGGGGAACACCGGGGAGCTGTTTTTT CASSFSGLAGNTGELFF